This T cell receptor (beta chain) was documented in a study of identical twins. MiXCR, applied by TCRdb to the 5' RACE reads, yields one record per CDR3 protein. Among a few hundred thousand distinct CDR3 sequences listed, less than 25% were seen once. This clonotype was seen only a few times. Its antigen is not identified. Study results and caveats: Out-of-frame beta chain sequences displayed weaker excess sharing between twins.

The V and J ends lost 0 bases and 2 bases, in that order; junction bases with no gene match: 6. The germline V gene has CDR1 SGHRS and CDR2 YFSETQ. This CDR3 comprises 16 residues. This sample was also put to use in a study of T cells expressing NK-cell markers.

V and J are TRBV5-1 and TRBJ2-7, with 9 bases matching TRBD1. The sequenced sample was CD4+ T cells sorted from blood. The receptor's source is a woman aged 18-30 years in good health. CDR3 coding DNA: TGCGCCAGCAGCTTGGCCCCCGGGACAGGGCCCTACGAGCAGTACTTC. The encoded protein is CASSLAPGTGPYEQYF.